Sequencing of this T cell receptor beta chain was carried out in a study of CD8 T cells in ankylosing spondylitis. Study-wide findings and caveats: What seemed typical of ankylosing spondylitis blood was a TCR beta motif built from fewer than ten highly homologous variants.

This clonotype showed up just a few times. Its antigen is still unknown. This CDR3 has 13 amino acids. After removal of 5 bases from V and 8 bases from J, the junction contained 8 bases not matched to a gene. Per germline, CDR1 SEHNR and CDR2 FQNEAQ (reference sequence). 5'-RACE, quantitative and with molecular barcodes, yielded the TCR beta libraries. TCRdb re-analysed the 5' RACE reads in MiXCR, keeping a single row per CDR3 protein. The sample has about 220,000 distinct CDR3 sequences, 15% to 20% seen once; the top ten hold approximately 40%. Sequenced material: blood, either unsorted or a sorted T cell fraction (not recorded which). The rearrangement joins TRBV7-9 to TRBJ1-1, with 7 bases identical to TRBD1. The sequence was obtained from a male donor with ankylosing spondylitis. This CDR3 is CASSNTEGAEAFF. CDR3 nucleotides: TGTGCCAGCAGCAATACGGAGGGGGCGGAAGCTTTCTTT.